Given below is one T cell receptor (beta chain) in context. As yet, its antigen is unknown. Produced via immunoSEQ multiplex PCR; TCRdb's table is partial and in-frame only. This table has 50,000 to 65,000 clones, approximately 75% appearing once. The sample is drawn from a study of cytotoxic CD8 clonotypes in ibrutinib-treated CLL. Study observations and caveats: The study found public clonotypes uncommon, contracting or stable on treatment. A difference in sampling times existed between sustained-remission and progressing patients. The clonality went up when patients responded to ibrutinib and dropped back toward baseline at progression.

For TCR beta libraries, about 2 micrograms of genomic DNA were obtained from cryopreserved PBMCs. The receptor was isolated from a human donor with chronic lymphocytic leukemia. Material: PBMCs, obtained after 12 months of ibrutinib treatment.

The CDR3 reads CASSRAVEQYF. The CDR3 nucleotides are TGTGCCAGCAGCCGTGCAGTCGAGCAGTACTTC. The chain recombines TRBV7-2 with TRBJ2-7; no reliable D call. CDR1 SGHTA and CDR2 FQGNSA come from the germline V gene. The CDR3 covers 11 residues. The V end was cut by 5 bases, the J end by 6 bases, with 8 bases between.